This T cell receptor beta chain was profiled in a study of radiation and T cells in renal cell carcinoma. Treatment of the sample: treatment-naive control, cytoreductive nephrectomy. Germline assignment: CDR1 SGHRS and CDR2 YFSETQ. The V segment lost 4 bases and the J segment 8 bases; nucleotides outside the gene matches: 8. There are 15 residues in the CDR3. The repertoire was sequenced with immunoSEQ multiplex PCR; TCRdb's copy has only in-frame clones and lacks some. This sample yields more than 10,000 clones, of which about 65% are seen a single time; around 20% belongs to the top ten. This chain links TRBV5-1 with TRBJ1-6; TRBD1 agrees at 8 bases. The sequence was collected from a woman aged 80 or older with renal cell carcinoma. The sample consisted of tumor tissue, taken from a patient whose treatment was nephrectomy without radiotherapy. CDR3 residues: CASSMRTGMDSPLHF. DNA of the CDR3: TGCGCCAGCAGCATGAGGACAGGGATGGATTCACCCCTCCACTTT.